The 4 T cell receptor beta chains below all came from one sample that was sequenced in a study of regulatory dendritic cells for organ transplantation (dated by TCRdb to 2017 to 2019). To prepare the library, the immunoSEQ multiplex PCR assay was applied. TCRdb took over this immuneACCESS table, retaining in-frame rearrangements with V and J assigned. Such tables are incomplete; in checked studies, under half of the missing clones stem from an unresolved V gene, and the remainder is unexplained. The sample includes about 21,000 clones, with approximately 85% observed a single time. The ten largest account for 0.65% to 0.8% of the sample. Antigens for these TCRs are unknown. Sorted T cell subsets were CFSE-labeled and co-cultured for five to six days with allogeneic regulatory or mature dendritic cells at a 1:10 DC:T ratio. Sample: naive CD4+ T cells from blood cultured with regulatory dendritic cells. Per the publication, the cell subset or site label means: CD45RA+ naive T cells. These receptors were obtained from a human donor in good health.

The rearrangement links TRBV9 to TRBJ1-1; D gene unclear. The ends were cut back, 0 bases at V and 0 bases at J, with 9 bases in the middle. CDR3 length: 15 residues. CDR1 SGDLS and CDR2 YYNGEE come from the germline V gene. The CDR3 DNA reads TGTGCCAGCAGCGTAGATCAGGTGATGAACACTGAAGCTTTCTTT. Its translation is CASSVDQVMNTEAFF.

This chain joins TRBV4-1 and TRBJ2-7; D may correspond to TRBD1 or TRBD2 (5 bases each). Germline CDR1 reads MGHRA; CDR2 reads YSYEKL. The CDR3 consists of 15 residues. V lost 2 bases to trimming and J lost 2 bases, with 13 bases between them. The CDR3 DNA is TGCGCCAGCAGCCAAACCGGGACGGGAACCTACGAGCAGTACTTC. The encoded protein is CASSQTGTGTYEQYF.

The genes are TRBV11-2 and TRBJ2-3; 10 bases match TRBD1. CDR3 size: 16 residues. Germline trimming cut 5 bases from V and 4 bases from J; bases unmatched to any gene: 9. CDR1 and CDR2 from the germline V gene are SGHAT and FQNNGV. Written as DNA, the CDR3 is TGTGCCAGCAGCCTCAGTACGACAGGGGGCGCAGATACGCAGTATTTT. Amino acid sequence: CASSLSTTGGADTQYF. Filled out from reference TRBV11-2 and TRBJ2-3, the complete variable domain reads EAGVAQSPRYKIIEKRQSVAFWCNPISGHATLYWYQQILGQGPKLLIQFQNNGVVDDSQLPKDRFSAERLKGVDSTLKIQPAKLEDSAVYLCASSLSTTGGADTQYFGPGTRLTVL.

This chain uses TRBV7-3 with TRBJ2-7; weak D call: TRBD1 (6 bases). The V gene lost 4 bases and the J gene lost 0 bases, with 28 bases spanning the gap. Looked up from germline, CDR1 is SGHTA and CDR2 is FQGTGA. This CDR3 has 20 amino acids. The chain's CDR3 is CASSSNHGHKAGESSYEQYF. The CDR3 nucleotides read TGTGCCAGCAGCTCTAACCACGGACATAAGGCAGGGGAAAGCTCCTACGAGCAGTACTTC.